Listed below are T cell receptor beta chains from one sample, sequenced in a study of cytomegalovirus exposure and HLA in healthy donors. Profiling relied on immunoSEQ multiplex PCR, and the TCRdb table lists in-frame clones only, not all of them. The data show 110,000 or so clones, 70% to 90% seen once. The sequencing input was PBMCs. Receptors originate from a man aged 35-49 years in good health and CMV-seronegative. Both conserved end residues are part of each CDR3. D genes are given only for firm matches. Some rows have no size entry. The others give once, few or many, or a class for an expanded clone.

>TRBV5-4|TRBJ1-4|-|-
TGTGCCAGCAGCTTAGGACAGCTTAATGAAAAACTGTTTTTT
CASSLGQLNEKLFF
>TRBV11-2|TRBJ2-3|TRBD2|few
TGTGCCAGCAGCCCGATTTTAGGTATAGCGGGGCGCACAGATACGCAGTATTTT
CASSPILGIAGRTDTQYF
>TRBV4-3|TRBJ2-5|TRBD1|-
TGCGCCAGCAGCCAAGGTACAGGGGGAGGAGAGACCCAGTACTTC
CASSQGTGGGETQYF
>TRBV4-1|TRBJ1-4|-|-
TGCGCCAGCAGCCCAGGTGGCAGGGAAGGAGAAAAACTGTTTTTT
CASSPGGREGEKLFF
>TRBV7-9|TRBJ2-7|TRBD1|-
TGTGCCAGCAGCTTAGCGGGGGACAGGGGCGCGACTCGACCCTACGAGCAGTACTTC
CASSLAGDRGATRPYEQYF
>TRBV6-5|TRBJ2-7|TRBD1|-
TGTGCCAGCAGACACGGACAGGGGGGGTACTACGAGCAGTACTTC
CASRHGQGGYYEQYF
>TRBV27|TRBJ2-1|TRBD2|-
TGTGCCAGCAGTTCCCTTAGCGGGGGGGCCCACAATGAGCAGTTCTTC
CASSSLSGGAHNEQFF
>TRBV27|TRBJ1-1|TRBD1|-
TGTGCCAGCAGTAGGGACAGGGTGCTAAACACTGAAGCTTTCTTT
CASSRDRVLNTEAFF
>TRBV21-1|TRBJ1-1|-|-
TGTGCCAGCGTAACAGGGTATACTGAAGCTTTCTTT
CASVTGYTEAFF
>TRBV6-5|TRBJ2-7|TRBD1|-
TGTGCCAGCAGTTACTCCGGGACAGCAACCTACGAGCAGTACTTC
CASSYSGTATYEQYF
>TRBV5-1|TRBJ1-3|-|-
TGCGCCAGCAGCCCCGCGACACAGCCTGGAAACGCCATATATTTT
CASSPATQPGNAIYF
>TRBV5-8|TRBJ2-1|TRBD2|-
TGTGCCAGCAGCGTCTTTAGCGGGAGCTCCTACAATGAGCAGTTCTTC
CASSVFSGSSYNEQFF
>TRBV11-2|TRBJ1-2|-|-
TGTGCCAGCCCCGGGGCAGGGTCGGGGGTGGGTAACTATGGCTACACCTTC
CASPGAGSGVGNYGYTF
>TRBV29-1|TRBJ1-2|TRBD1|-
TGCAGCGTTGAAGAATCGGCAGGGGGCGGGTATGGCTACACCTTC
CSVEESAGGGYGYTF
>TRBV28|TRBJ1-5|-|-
TGTGCCAGCAGTTTAGGCGGACTTCTCAGCAATCAGCCCCAGCATTTT
CASSLGGLLSNQPQHF
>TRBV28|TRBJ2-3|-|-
TGTGCCAGCAAAACACTAGAAGGCGGGGCAGATACGCAGTATTTT
CASKTLEGGADTQYF
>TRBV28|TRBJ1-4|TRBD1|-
TGTGCCAGCAGATCCGGGACAGGGCGGGAAAAACTGTTTTTT
CASRSGTGREKLFF
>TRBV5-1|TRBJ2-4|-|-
TGCGCCAGCGGAGTTTGGGACTCAGACAGTCAGTACTTC
CASGVWDSDSQYF
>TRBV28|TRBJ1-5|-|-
TGTGCCAGCAGTTTCCTAAACAGGGAGGGCTTACATAGCAATCAGCCCCAGCATTTT
CASSFLNREGLHSNQPQHF
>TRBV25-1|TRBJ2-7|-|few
TGTGCCAGCAGTGAGGGCCGATACGAGCAGTACTTC
CASSEGRYEQYF